The clone carrying this T cell receptor (beta chain) was counted only a few times. The record originates from a study of T-cell reconstitution after alpha-beta-depleted transplantation in children. The TCRbeta library incorporated unique molecular identifiers. Each CDR3 protein is one row after TCRdb ran MiXCR on the PCR reads. The sample includes more than 60,000 distinct CDR3 sequences, 6% to 8.5% of them seen just once. The CDR3 spans 12 residues. Germline V CDR1 and CDR2: MDHEN, SYDVKM. Trimming took off 10 bases at V and 4 bases at J, with 13 bases between the two ends. This clonotype was sampled from a human donor who donated a stem cell graft to a child with acute lymphoblastic leukemia. The sample was PBMCs from the stem cell graft donor, taken from the stem cell graft. The V and J genes are TRBV28 and TRBJ1-1; a weak D match, TRBD1 (6 bases). The CDR3 bases are TGTGCCAACTCGGGCAGGGGCACTGAAGCTTTCTTT. The encoded protein is CANSGRGTEAFF.